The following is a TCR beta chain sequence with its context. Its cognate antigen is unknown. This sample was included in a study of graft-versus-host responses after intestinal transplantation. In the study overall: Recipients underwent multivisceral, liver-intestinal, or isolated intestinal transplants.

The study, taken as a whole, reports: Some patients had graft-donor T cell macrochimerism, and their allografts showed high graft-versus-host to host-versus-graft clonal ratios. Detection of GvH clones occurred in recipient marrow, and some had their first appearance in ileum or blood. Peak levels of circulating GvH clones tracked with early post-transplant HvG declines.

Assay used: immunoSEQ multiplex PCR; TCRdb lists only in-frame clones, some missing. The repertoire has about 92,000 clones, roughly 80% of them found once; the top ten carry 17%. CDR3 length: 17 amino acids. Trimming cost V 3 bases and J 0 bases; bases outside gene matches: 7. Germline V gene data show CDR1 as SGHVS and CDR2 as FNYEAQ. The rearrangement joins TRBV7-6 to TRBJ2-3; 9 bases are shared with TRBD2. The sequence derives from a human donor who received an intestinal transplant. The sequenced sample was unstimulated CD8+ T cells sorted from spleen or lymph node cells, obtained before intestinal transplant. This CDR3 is CASSFGGGDSSTDTQYF. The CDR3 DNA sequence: TGTGCCAGCAGCTTTGGCGGGGGGGATTCTAGCACAGATACGCAGTATTTT.